Presented here are 9 T cell receptor beta chains from one specimen sequenced in a study of blood T cell repertoires in COVID-19. The table came from immunoSEQ multiplex PCR; TCRdb's copy has only in-frame clones and leaves some out. The table shows roughly 65,000 clones, with about four fifths occurring only once. Sequenced: peripheral blood. Receptors originate from a human donor in a cohort sampled during active COVID-19.

V is TRBV30 and J is TRBJ1-2, with D possibly TRBD1 on 6 matching bases. V shed 0 bases and J shed 8 bases, with 13 bases lying between them. The CDR3 has 13 residues. Germline loops: CDR1 GTSNPN, CDR2 SVGIG (reference sequence). The CDR3 sequence: CAWSVPQGRGYTF. In DNA, the CDR3 is TGTGCCTGGAGTGTACCTCAGGGGCGGGGCTACACCTTC. The variable domain in full, with the rest retrieved from reference TRBV30 and TRBJ1-2, is SQTIHQWPATLVQPVGSPLSLECTVEGTSNPNLYWYRQAAGRGLQLLFYSVGIGQISSEVPQNLSASRPQDRQFILSSKKLLLSDSGFYLCAWSVPQGRGYTFGSGTRLTVV.

The V call is TRBV3-1 (or the pseudogene TRBV3-2), the J call TRBJ2-1; weak D call: TRBD2 (5 bases). Germline values: CDR1 LGHDT, CDR2 YNNKEL (reference sequence). This CDR3 region has 15 residues. V was trimmed by 1 base and J by 12 bases, leaving 19 bases between them. CDR3: CASSQVGSTSRRQFF. The CDR3 coding sequence is TGTGCCAGCAGCCAAGTGGGGAGTACCTCGAGGAGGCAGTTCTTC.

The chain recombines TRBV10-1 with TRBJ2-1, with 11 bases that match TRBD2. The V segment lost 5 bases and the J segment 4 bases; nucleotides outside the gene matches: 4. The CDR3 is 15 amino acids. CDR1 WNHNN and CDR2 SYGVQD come from the germline V gene (reference sequence). The CDR3: CASSLAGGDYNEQFF. CDR3 in DNA: TGCGCCAGCAGTCTAGCGGGGGGCGATTACAATGAGCAGTTCTTC.

This chain links TRBV5-1 with TRBJ2-3; 11 bases are a match to TRBD2. Looked up from germline, CDR1 is SGHRS and CDR2 is YFSETQ. The ends lost 5 bases at V and 4 bases at J; junction bases unmatched: 9. The length of the CDR3 is 16 residues. The DNA of the CDR3 is TGCGCCAGCAGACCGACAATAGCGGGAGGGGCAGATACGCAGTATTTT. Translation gives CASRPTIAGGADTQYF.

This chain joins TRBV7-8 and TRBJ2-7, with TRBD1 matching 10 bases. Trimming removed 5 bases from V and 6 bases from J; junction bases left unmatched: 10. This CDR3 comprises 15 residues. Per the germline V gene, CDR1 is SGHVS and CDR2 is FQNEAQ. This chain's CDR3 is CASSPARDRGGEQYF. In nucleotides, the CDR3 is TGTGCCAGCAGCCCCGCCCGGGACAGGGGCGGCGAGCAGTACTTC.

The V call is TRBV19, the J call TRBJ2-7, with TRBD1 as a possible D gene (6 bases). Germline CDR1 and CDR2: LNHDA and SQIVND (reference sequence). The CDR3 has 15 amino acids. Trimming left V 2 bases short and J 3 bases short, with 14 bases between. The CDR3 DNA reads as TGTGCCAGTAGTATAAAACAGGGAGTTCGCTACGAGCAGTACTTC. Translated, it gives CASSIKQGVRYEQYF.

This clone was recorded only once. The V and J genes are TRBV6-5 and TRBJ1-6; 8 nucleotides line up with TRBD1. The trim removed 4 bases at V and 8 bases at J, leaving 4 bases unmatched. The CDR3 is 14 residues long. From germline, CDR1 is MNHEY and CDR2 SVGAGI. The CDR3 sequence: CASSSTGEDSPLHF. CDR3 coding DNA: TGTGCCAGCAGTTCGACAGGGGAGGATTCACCCCTCCACTTT.

The rearrangement uses TRBV14 and TRBJ1-4; D perhaps matches TRBD1 (5 bases). The CDR3 is 14 residues long. Looked up from germline, CDR1 is SGHDN and CDR2 is FVKESK. V was shortened by 1 base and J by 8 bases, with 11 bases between the two germline ends. The CDR3 coding sequence is TGTGCCAGCAGCCAAGCCACATGGACAGAAAAACTGTTTTTT. Its translation: CASSQATWTEKLFF.

V usage is TRBV5-1 and J usage is TRBJ2-2; D remains unclear. The germline V and J ends were trimmed by 3 bases and 7 bases, with 10 bases remaining between them. CDR1 and CDR2 from the germline V gene are SGHRS and YFSETQ. This CDR3 is built from 13 residues. The CDR3 sequence: CASSSDSDGELFF. CDR3 in DNA: TGCGCCAGCAGCTCCGACTCCGACGGGGAGCTGTTTTTT.